Each of the 23 T cell receptor beta chains below was sequenced from the same sample in a study of CXCR3-negative and CXCR3-positive naive CD8 T cells. Study-wide results and limits: When CXCR3-positive naive cells were set against CXCR3-negative naive cells, the former had more hydrophobic TRB CDR3s.

TRB cDNA was prepared as libraries by UMI-labeled 5' RACE. TCRdb reanalyzed the 5' RACE reads and collapses them to one entry per CDR3 protein, without DNA. The sample table includes tens of thousands of distinct CDR3 sequences. These receptors have no known antigen. Sequencing was performed on naive CXCR3+ CD8+ T cells from blood. Indicated subset: CD45RO-CCR7+CD27+CD95- naive CD8+ T cells expressing CXCR3 (TNR3+). All receptors come from a human donor in good health. Some clones in this sample may be carry-over from other donors' samples.

The chain links TRBV3-1 to TRBJ2-5; TCRdb designates TRBD1, a call that cannot be tested without DNA. This CDR3 has 14 amino acids. Per the germline V gene, CDR1 is LGHDT and CDR2 is YNNKEL (reference sequence). CDR3: CASSQDLRGETQYF.

The chain couples TRBV4-3 to TRBJ2-2; TCRdb indicates TRBD2, and absent DNA this call remains unverified. In germline, CDR1 is LGHNA, CDR2 YSLEER. The CDR3 covers 14 residues. The chain's CDR3 is CASSPGTNTGELFF.

The chain carries TRBV7-9 and TRBJ2-5; TCRdb picks TRBD1, but there is no DNA to check that call. This CDR3 has 14 residues. Germline lookup yields CDR1 SEHNR and CDR2 FQNEAQ (reference sequence). The CDR3 loop reads CASSTRDNQETQYF.

This chain uses TRBV12-3 or TRBV12-4 with TRBJ2-4; the D gene TCRdb calls, TRBD1, cannot be checked with no DNA. This CDR3 contains 12 residues. This chain's CDR3 is CASTPTGDIQYF.

This sequence joins TRBV13 and TRBJ1-5. Looked up from germline, CDR1 is PRHDT and CDR2 is FYEKMQ (reference sequence). CDR3 size: 14 residues. This CDR3 reads CASSLGRRDQPQHF.

The gene calls are TRBV7-9 and TRBJ1-1; no DNA is available, so the TRBD1 call from TCRdb remains unchecked. The CDR3 spans 14 residues. CDR1 and CDR2 from the germline V gene are SEHNR and FQNEAQ (reference sequence). The CDR3 loop reads CASSRDGRNTEAFF.

This chain joins TRBV6-6 and TRBJ2-7; TCRdb returns TRBD2, unconfirmable since there is no DNA. This CDR3 has 18 residues. Per the germline V gene, CDR1 is MNHNY and CDR2 is SVGAGI (reference sequence). CDR3 amino acids: CASSYSPSGENGSYEQYF.

V and J are TRBV4-1 and TRBJ1-6; TCRdb names TRBD1, which stays unverified in the absence of DNA. The CDR3 loop spans 14 amino acids. Germline V lookup: CDR1 MGHRA, CDR2 YSYEKL. CDR3 residues: CASSPGQSNSPLHF.

The chain is built from TRBV12-3 or TRBV12-4 and TRBJ2-2; TCRdb picks TRBD2, but there is no DNA to check that call. The CDR3 covers 14 residues. The CDR3 reads CASSLGQNTGELFF.

This chain joins TRBV4-1 and TRBJ2-7; TCRdb designates TRBD1, a call that cannot be tested without DNA. CDR3 length equals 16 residues. Germline CDR1 and CDR2: MGHRA and YSYEKL. The chain's CDR3 is CASSQIKTGGIHEQYF.

The chain links TRBV4-3 to TRBJ2-1; TCRdb gives TRBD1 as the D gene, but with no DNA this cannot be confirmed. The CDR3 is 16 residues long. Germline CDR1 is LGHNA and CDR2 is YSLEER. The CDR3 sequence is CASSQDSGAGFNEQFF.

CDR3 amino acids: CSAPGLVGYEQYF. The chain has TRBV20-1 and TRBJ2-7; TCRdb picks TRBD2, but there is no DNA to check that call. The CDR3 totals 13 residues. The germline gives CDR1 DFQATT, CDR2 SNEGSKA (reference sequence).

The J gene is TRBJ2-1, the V gene TRBV5-1. The germline CDR1 and CDR2 sequences are SGHRS and YFSETQ. CDR3 size: 12 residues. CDR3 loop: CASSLDGNEQFF.

This chain joins TRBV4-2 and TRBJ2-7; TCRdb picks TRBD1, but there is no DNA to check that call. Germline V CDR1 and CDR2: LGHNA, YNFKEQ. The CDR3 extends over 15 amino acids. CDR3: CASSHRWDRTYEQYF.

The V gene is TRBV6-5, the J gene TRBJ1-1; TCRdb outputs TRBD1, but without DNA this stays unchecked. The CDR3 is 13 amino acids. In germline, CDR1 is MNHEY, CDR2 SVGAGI. The chain's CDR3 is CASRAGMNTEAFF.

This rearrangement joins TRBV4-2 to TRBJ2-2; TCRdb's assignment of TRBD1 cannot be checked, as there is no DNA. The CDR3 is 14 residues long. Germline V lookup: CDR1 LGHNA, CDR2 YNFKEQ. This chain's CDR3 is CASSQDEGPGELFF.

V gene TRBV7-8 combines with J gene TRBJ2-7; with no DNA, the TCRdb D assignment of TRBD1 cannot be verified. The CDR3 is 13 residues long. Germline-derived CDR1 and CDR2 are SGHVS and FQNEAQ. The CDR3 loop reads CASSLTGASEQYF.

V is TRBV7-9 and J is TRBJ2-7; the D call from TCRdb, TRBD2, cannot be confirmed without DNA. The CDR3 contains 12 residues. Germline loops: CDR1 SEHNR, CDR2 FQNEAQ (reference sequence). This chain's CDR3 is CASSEAGYEQYF.

The rearrangement links TRBV5-6 to TRBJ2-5; TCRdb returns TRBD2, unconfirmable since there is no DNA. Germline-derived CDR1 and CDR2 are SGHDT and YYEEEE. CDR3 length: 15 amino acids. CDR3 in amino acids: CASSLVLAGEETQYF.

This sequence joins TRBV13 and TRBJ2-7; TCRdb calls TRBD1, which cannot be checked without DNA. Germline CDR1 and CDR2: PRHDT and FYEKMQ (reference sequence). The CDR3 totals 18 residues. The CDR3 protein is CASSLTLETGGNLVEQYF.

V is TRBV9 and J is TRBJ2-2. Germline V gene lookup returns CDR1 SGDLS and CDR2 YYNGEE. The CDR3 extends over 15 amino acids. The CDR3 is CASSVELSNTGELFF. Full variable domain (rest looked up from reference TRBV9 and TRBJ2-2): DSGVTQTPKHLITATGQRVTLRCSPRSGDLSVYWYQQSLDQGLQFLIQYYNGEERAKGNILERFSAQQFPDLHSELNLSSLELGDSALYFCASSVELSNTGELFFGEGSRLTVL.

V is TRBV24-1 and J is TRBJ2-1; TCRdb indicates TRBD2, and absent DNA this call remains unverified. CDR3 size: 17 residues. Germline V CDR1 and CDR2: KGHDR, SFDVKD. The chain's CDR3 is CATSEGPGLAIDNEQFF.

The rearrangement uses TRBV4-2 and TRBJ1-1. The CDR3 is made up of 14 amino acids. Looked up from germline, CDR1 is LGHNA and CDR2 is YNFKEQ. The CDR3 here is CATDLGFGNTEAFF.